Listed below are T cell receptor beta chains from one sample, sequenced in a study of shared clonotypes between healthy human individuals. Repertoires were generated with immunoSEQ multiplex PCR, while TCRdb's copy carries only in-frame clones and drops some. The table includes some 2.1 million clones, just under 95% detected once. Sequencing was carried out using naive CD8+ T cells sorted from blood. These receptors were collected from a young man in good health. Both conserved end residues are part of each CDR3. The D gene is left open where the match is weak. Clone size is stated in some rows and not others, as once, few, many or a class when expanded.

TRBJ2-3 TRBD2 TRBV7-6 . TGTGCCAGCAGTTATAGCGGGGCTAGCACAGATACGCAGTATTTT CASSYSGASTDTQYF
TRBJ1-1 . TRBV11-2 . TGTGCCAGCAGCTCCCCACCGGGGATAGTCTCTGGGGGGAGCTCCTTT CASSSPPGIVSGGSSF
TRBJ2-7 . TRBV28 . TGTGCCAGCAGTTTAACGTCGGTATCCTACGAGCAGTACTTC CASSLTSVSYEQYF
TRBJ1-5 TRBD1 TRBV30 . TGTGCCTGGAGTGGACAGGGGGCCTCGCCCCAGCATTTT CAWSGQGASPQHF
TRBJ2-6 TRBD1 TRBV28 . TGTGCCAGCATTAAATGGTACAGGGGGCCTGGGGCCAACGTCCTGACTTTC CASIKWYRGPGANVLTF
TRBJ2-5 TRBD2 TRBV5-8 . TGTGCCAGCAGCCAGATCCTAGGACTAGAGAACAGGGAGACCCAGTACTTC CASSQILGLENRETQYF
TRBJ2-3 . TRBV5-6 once TGTGCCAGCAGCCTGGGGTCCGTGGCAGATACGCAGTATTTT CASSLGSVADTQYF
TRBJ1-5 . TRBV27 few TGTGCCACCCGGGACGGAAATAGCAATCAGCCCCAGCATTTT CATRDGNSNQPQHF
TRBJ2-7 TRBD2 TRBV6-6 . TGTGCTGCGGGAGGGCCGTACGAGCAGTACTTC CAAGGPYEQYF
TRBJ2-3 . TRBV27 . TGTGCCAGTAAGGAGGGAGTTACCACAGATACGCAGTATTTT CASKEGVTTDTQYF
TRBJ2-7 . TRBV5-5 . TGTGCCAGCAGCTTGGTTCCAGGGGTTCCCGAGCAGTACTTC CASSLVPGVPEQYF
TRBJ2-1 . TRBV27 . TGTGCCAGCAGCCTAGGAAGTAGGAATGAGCAGTTCTTC CASSLGSRNEQFF
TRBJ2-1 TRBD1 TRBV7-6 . TGTGCCAGCAGTTGGGGACCGGGACAGGGGCACAATGAGCAGTTCTTC CASSWGPGQGHNEQFF
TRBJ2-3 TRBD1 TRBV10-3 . TGTGCCATCAGTGACCTCGGGACAGGGGGTGAAGATACGCAGTATTTT CAISDLGTGGEDTQYF
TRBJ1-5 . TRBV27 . TGTGCCAGCAGCGGGGATTGGGATCAGCCCCAGCATTTT CASSGDWDQPQHF
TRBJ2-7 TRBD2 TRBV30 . TGTGCCTGGAGTTGGACTAGCTTCTACGAGCAGTACTTC CAWSWTSFYEQYF
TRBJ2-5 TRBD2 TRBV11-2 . TGTGCCAGCAGCTTATACCTAGCGGAAGAGACCCAGTACTTC CASSLYLAEETQYF
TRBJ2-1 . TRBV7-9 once TGTGCCAGCAGCCCAACCCCCGGCGAAAGCTCCTACAATGAGCAGTTCTTC CASSPTPGESSYNEQFF
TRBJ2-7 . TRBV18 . TGTGCCAGCTCACCAGGCCCAGGGGGGTACGAGCAGTACTTC CASSPGPGGYEQYF
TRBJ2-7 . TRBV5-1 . TGCGCCAGCAGCTTGGGGACACTCTTCTACGAGCAGTACTTC CASSLGTLFYEQYF
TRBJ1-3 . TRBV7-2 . TGTGCCAGCAGCACGACAGTTGCTGGAAACACCATATATTTT CASSTTVAGNTIYF
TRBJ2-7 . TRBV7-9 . TGTGCCAGCAGCTACAACTACGAGCAGTACTTC CASSYNYEQYF
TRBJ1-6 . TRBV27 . TGTGCCAGCAGTTCTCTACAGAGCTCCTATAATTCACCCCTCCACTTT CASSSLQSSYNSPLHF
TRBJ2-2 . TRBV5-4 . TGTGCCAGCAGCTTGGAAGTCCTCCAGGGTGTCACCGGGGAGCTGTTTTTT CASSLEVLQGVTGELFF
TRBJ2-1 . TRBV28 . TGTGCCAGCAGTTTGCCAGGAGCGAATGAGCAGTTCTTC CASSLPGANEQFF
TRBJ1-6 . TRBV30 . TGTGCCTGGAGTCGTACAGATCTCCCACCCCTCCACTTT CAWSRTDLPPLHF
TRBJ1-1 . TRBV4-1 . TGCGCCAGCAGCCAAGATACGGGGTTAAGAGGCACTGAAGCTTTCTTT CASSQDTGLRGTEAFF
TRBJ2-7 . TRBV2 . TGTGCCAGCAGCGAGCAGTACTTC CASSEQYF
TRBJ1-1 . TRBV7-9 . TGTGCCAGCAGCTTAGGGACAGACACTGAAGCTTTCTTT CASSLGTDTEAFF
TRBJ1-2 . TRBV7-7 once TGTGCTAGCAGCCGACTGCAAGACCATGGCTACACCTTC CASSRLQDHGYTF
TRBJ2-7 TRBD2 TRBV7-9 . TGTGCCAGCAGCTCCCGGGGGAGGGGCGAGCAGTACTTC CASSSRGRGEQYF
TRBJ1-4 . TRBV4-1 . TGCGCCAGCAGCCAAGATCCGCGGGGTAGTGAAAAACTGTTTTTT CASSQDPRGSEKLFF